The rows below give T cell receptor beta chains drawn from one sample of a study of T cells after yellow fever vaccination. MiXCR, applied by TCRdb to the 5' RACE reads, yields one record per CDR3 protein. The sample carries roughly 330,000 distinct CDR3 sequences, 3.5% to 4.5% recorded once. The sample here was PBMCs, taken 5 days after the yellow fever booster vaccination. The receptors stem from a man aged 18 to 30 who received the YFV17D yellow fever vaccine. Both conserved end residues are part of each CDR3. A D gene is named only where the DNA matches it firmly. For some rows the clone size is stated as once, few or many, or as a class when expanded; others skip it.

>TRBV6-5|TRBD2|TRBJ2-1|NA
TGTGCCAGCAGGTCCCTTAGCGGGGGGACCTACAATGAGCAGTTCTTC
CASRSLSGGTYNEQFF
>TRBV30|NA|TRBJ2-7|NA
TGTGCCTGGAGTGGGCTTAGCTCCTACGAGCAGTACTTC
CAWSGLSSYEQYF
>TRBV4-1|NA|TRBJ2-5|few
TGCGCCAGCAGCCAGGCGGGTTGGTCCCCTCGGCGAGGGACCCAGTACTTC
CASSQAGWSPRRGTQYF
>TRBV12-3/TRBV12-4|NA|TRBJ2-5|few
TGTGCCAGCAGTTTAAGGACAGCCCGCCGGACCCAGTACTTC
CASSLRTARRTQYF
>TRBV28|TRBD2|TRBJ2-3|many
TGTGCCAGCAGCAGCACTAGCGGGGGGGCGTCGGATACGCAGTATTTT
CASSSTSGGASDTQYF
>TRBV7-2|NA|TRBJ1-3|few
TGTGCCAGCAGCCCGAATACAGGGTCGAGCGGAAACACCATATATTTT
CASSPNTGSSGNTIYF
>TRBV20-1|NA|TRBJ2-1|NA
TGCAGTGCTAGACTACTTTACAATGAGCAGTTCTTC
CSARLLYNEQFF
>TRBV5-1|TRBD1|TRBJ2-3|few
TGCGCCAGCAGCTTGGGGACAGGGCTGGGAGATACGCAGTATTTT
CASSLGTGLGDTQYF
>TRBV11-2|TRBD2|TRBJ2-5|NA
TGTGCCAGCAGCCGAAACTTGGCGGGGGGGGGAGAGACCCAGTACTTC
CASSRNLAGGGETQYF
>TRBV18|TRBD2|TRBJ2-1|few
TGTGCCAGCTCACCACCCCCTAGCGGGGGGGCCTTCCATGAGCAGTTCTTC
CASSPPPSGGAFHEQFF
>TRBV20-1|NA|TRBJ2-5|many
TGCAGTGCTAGAGAGTTTGGGGCAGAGACCCAGTACTTC
CSAREFGAETQYF